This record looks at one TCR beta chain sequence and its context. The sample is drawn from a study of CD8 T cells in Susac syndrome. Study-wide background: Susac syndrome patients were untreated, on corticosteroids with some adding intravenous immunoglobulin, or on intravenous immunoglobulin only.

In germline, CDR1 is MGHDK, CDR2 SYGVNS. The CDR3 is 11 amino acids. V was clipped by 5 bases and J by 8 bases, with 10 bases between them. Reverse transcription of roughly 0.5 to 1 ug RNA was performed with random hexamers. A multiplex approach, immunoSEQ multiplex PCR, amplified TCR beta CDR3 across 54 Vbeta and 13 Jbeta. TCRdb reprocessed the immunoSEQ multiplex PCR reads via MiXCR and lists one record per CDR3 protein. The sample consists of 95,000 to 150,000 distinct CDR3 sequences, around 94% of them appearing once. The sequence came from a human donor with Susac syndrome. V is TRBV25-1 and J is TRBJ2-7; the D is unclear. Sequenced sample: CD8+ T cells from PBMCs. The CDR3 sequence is CASSLWGKQYF. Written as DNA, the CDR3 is TGTGCCAGCAGTTTGTGGGGAAAGCAGTACTTC.